This passage covers 7 T cell receptor beta chains from one sample sequenced in a study of T cells in women clearing cervical HPV infection. Profiling relied on immunoSEQ multiplex PCR, and the TCRdb table lists in-frame clones only, not all of them. The clone table shows some 20,000 clones, with the ten largest holding less than 6.5%. The specimen was blood buffy coat. Receptors were obtained from a woman aged 18 to 75 with a cervical HPV16 infection that either progressed to CIN3+ or cleared (not recorded which).

With regard to this clone: The junction shows a germline mismatch at one end, possibly a read error. The read is 3 residues too short to cover the CDR3 end, so that end is filled in from the germline J gene. This rearrangement joins TRBV4-2 to TRBJ1-1; 8 bases are shared with TRBD1. Germline lookup yields CDR1 LGHNA and CDR2 YNFKEQ. The CDR3 length is 15 residues. The CDR3 sequence: CASSHTTGGHTEAFF. The sequenced part of the CDR3 DNA is TGCGCCAGCAGCCATACCACAGGGGGGCACACTGAA.

Regarding this clone: Coverage ceases 3 residues before the CDR3 finishes, and the germline J gene fills in the end. V gene TRBV7-9 combines with J gene TRBJ2-3; tentatively, D is TRBD2 (6 bases). This CDR3 has 13 residues. Germline loops: CDR1 SEHNR, CDR2 FQNEAQ (reference sequence). The chain's CDR3 is CASSFSGTETQYF. CDR3 DNA (partial): TGTGCCAGCAGCTTCTCAGGGACTGAGACG.

Comment on this clone: The CDR3 extends 3 residues past the end of the read, so its final part is completed from the germline J gene. J is TRBJ1-4 and V is TRBV30; tentative D call: TRBD1 (5 bases). There are 12 residues in the CDR3. Germline-derived CDR1 and CDR2 are GTSNPN and SVGIG (reference sequence). V was cut by 2 bases and J by 7 bases, with 8 bases left in between. The sequenced CDR3 bases are TGTGCCTGGAGTTGGGGGGGTGAAAAA. Translated: CAWSWGGEK. The whole CDR3 sequence is CAWSWGGEKLFF. The full variable domain, completed using reference TRBV30 and TRBJ1-4, is SQTIHQWPATLVQPVGSPLSLECTVEGTSNPNLYWYRQAAGRGLQLLFYSVGIGQISSEVPQNLSASRPQDRQFILSSKKLLLSDSGFYLCAWSWGGEKLFFGSGTQLSVL.

With respect to this clone: The read stops 3 residues short of the end of the CDR3; the missing end is completed from the germline J gene. The chain recombines TRBV19 with TRBJ2-6; 7 bases agree with TRBD1. With 5 bases clipped from V and 2 bases from J, the junction kept 3 bases outside the gene matches. Looked up from germline, CDR1 is LNHDA and CDR2 is SQIVND (reference sequence). CDR3 length equals 15 residues. The CDR3 sequence is CASSEQGTGANVLTF. The part of the CDR3 DNA that was read is TGTGCCAGTAGTGAACAGGGGACTGGGGCCAACGTC. The full variable domain, completed using reference TRBV19 and TRBJ2-6, is DGGITQSPKYLFRKEGQNVTLSCEQNLNHDAMYWYRQDPGQGLRLIYYSQIVNDFQKGDIAEGYSVSREKKESFPLTVTSAQKNPTAFYLCASSEQGTGANVLTFGAGSRLTVL.

To note about this clone: The missing CDR3 end, 3 residues past where the read stops, is filled in from the germline J gene. The chain uses TRBV28 and TRBJ1-1; no clear D. CDR1 and CDR2 from the germline V gene are MDHEN and SYDVKM. This CDR3 has 11 amino acids. Incomplete CDR3 DNA: TGTGCCAGCAGCTATCCCCCTCTT. This translates into CASSYPPL. The full-length CDR3 reads as CASSYPPLAFF. Looking up the rest from reference TRBV28 and TRBJ1-1 gives the full variable domain: DVKVTQSSRYLVKRTGEKVFLECVQDMDHENMFWYRQDPGLGLRLIYFSYDVKMKEKGDIPEGYSVSREKKERFSLILESASTNQTSMYLCASSYPPLAFFGQGTRLTVV.

To note about this clone: The CDR3 end falls 3 residues outside the read, so it is completed with the germline J gene. The gene calls are TRBV18 and TRBJ1-2, with D perhaps TRBD1 (6 bases). The V gene's germline CDR1 is KGHSH and CDR2 LQKENI. V lost 2 bases, J lost 3 bases, and 16 bases lay in between. The CDR3 is 16 residues long. The CDR3 bases that were read are TGTGCCAGCTCACCAACCCCAGGACAGCCGGACTATGGC. It codes for CASSPTPGQPDYG. The entire CDR3 is CASSPTPGQPDYGYTF.

Worth noting for this clone: The CDR3 end falls 3 residues outside the read, so it is completed with the germline J gene. Additional DNA sequences in this sample encode the identical CDR3. This chain connects TRBV18 to TRBJ1-2, with TRBD1 matching 11 bases. The germline V gene has CDR1 KGHSH and CDR2 LQKENI. The CDR3 loop spans 18 amino acids. CDR3 DNA (partial): TGTGCCAGCTCCCCCCGGACAGGGGGCGCGGGGAGCACAGATACC. Translated, it gives CASSPRTGGAGSTDT. In full, the CDR3 reads CASSPRTGGAGSTDTYTF.